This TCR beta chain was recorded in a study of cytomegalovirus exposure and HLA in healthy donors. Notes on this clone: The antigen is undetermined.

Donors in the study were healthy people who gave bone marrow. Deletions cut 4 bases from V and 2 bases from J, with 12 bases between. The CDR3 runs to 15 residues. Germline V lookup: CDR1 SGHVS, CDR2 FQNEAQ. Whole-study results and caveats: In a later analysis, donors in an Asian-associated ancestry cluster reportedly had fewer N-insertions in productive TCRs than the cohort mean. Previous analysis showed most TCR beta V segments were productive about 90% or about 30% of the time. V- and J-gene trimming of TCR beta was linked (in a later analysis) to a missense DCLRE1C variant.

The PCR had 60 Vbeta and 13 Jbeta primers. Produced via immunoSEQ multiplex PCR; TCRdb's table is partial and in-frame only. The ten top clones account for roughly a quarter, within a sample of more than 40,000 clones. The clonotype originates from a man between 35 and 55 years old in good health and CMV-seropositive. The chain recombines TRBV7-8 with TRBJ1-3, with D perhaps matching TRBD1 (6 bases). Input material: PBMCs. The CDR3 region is CASSSSRTAGNTIYF. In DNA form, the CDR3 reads TGTGCCAGCAGCTCGAGCCGGACAGCTGGAAACACCATATATTTT.